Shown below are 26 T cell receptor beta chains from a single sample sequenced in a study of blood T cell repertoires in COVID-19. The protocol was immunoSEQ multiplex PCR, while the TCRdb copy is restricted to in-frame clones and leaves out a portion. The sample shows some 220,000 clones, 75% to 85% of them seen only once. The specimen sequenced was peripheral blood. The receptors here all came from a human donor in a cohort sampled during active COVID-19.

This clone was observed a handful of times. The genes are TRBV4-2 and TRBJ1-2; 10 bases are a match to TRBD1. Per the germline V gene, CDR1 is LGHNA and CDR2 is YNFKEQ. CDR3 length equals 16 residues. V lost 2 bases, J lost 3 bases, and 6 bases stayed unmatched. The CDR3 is CASSQHPGQGYYGYTF. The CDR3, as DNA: TGTGCCAGCAGCCAACATCCGGGACAGGGGTACTATGGCTACACCTTC.

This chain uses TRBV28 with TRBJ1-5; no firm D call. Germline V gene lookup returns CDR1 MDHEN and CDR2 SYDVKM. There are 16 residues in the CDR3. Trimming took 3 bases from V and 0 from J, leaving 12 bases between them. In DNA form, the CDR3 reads TGTGCCAGCAGTTTCTTGGCAGTTCTTAGCAATCAGCCCCAGCATTTT. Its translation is CASSFLAVLSNQPQHF.

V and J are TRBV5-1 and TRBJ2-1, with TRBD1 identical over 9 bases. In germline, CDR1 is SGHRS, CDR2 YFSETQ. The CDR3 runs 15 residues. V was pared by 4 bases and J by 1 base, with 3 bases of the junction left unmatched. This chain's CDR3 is CASSRDRASYNEQFF. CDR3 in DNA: TGCGCCAGCAGCCGGGACAGGGCTTCCTACAATGAGCAGTTCTTC.

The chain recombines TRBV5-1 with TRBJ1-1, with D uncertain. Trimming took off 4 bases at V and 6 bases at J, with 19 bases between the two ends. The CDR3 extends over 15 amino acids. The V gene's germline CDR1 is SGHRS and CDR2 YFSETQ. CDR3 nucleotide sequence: TGCGCCAGCAGCCCAGAACCTCCACTAGATGCTGAAGCTTTCTTT. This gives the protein CASSPEPPLDAEAFF.

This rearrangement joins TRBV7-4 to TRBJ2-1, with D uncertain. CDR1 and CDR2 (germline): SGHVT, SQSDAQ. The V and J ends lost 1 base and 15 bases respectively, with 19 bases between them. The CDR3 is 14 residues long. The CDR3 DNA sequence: TGTGCCAGCAGCTTAGTAGAGACGGCGGTGGGTCTGTTCTTC. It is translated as CASSLVETAVGLFF.

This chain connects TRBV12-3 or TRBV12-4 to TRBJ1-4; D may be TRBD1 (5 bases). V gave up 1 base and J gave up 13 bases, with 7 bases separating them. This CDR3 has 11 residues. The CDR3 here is CASSLGGGLFF. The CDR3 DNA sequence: TGTGCCAGCAGTTTAGGGGGGGGACTGTTTTTT.

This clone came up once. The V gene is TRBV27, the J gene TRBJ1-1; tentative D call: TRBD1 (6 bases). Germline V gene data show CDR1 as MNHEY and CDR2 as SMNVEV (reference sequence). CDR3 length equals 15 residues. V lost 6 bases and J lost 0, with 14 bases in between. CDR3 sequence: CASRPNRVMNTEAFF. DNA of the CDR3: TGTGCCAGCAGACCGAACAGGGTCATGAACACTGAAGCTTTCTTT.

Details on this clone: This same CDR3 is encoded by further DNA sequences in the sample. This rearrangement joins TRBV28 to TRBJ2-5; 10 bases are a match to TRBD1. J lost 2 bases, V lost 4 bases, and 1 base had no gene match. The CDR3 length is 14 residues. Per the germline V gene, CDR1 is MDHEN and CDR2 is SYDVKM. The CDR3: CASSWGQGQETQYF. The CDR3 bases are TGTGCCAGCAGTTGGGGACAGGGGCAAGAGACCCAGTACTTC.

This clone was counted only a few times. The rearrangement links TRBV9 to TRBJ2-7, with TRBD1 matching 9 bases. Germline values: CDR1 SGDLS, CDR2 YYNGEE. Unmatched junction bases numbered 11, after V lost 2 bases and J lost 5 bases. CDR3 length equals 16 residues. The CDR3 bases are TGTGCCAGCAGCGTGAGCCCGGTGGGACAGGGCCACGAGCAGTACTTC. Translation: CASSVSPVGQGHEQYF.

The CDR3 DNA is TGTGCCAGCAGTCCAACAGGGGAGGCTAGCACAGATACGCAGTATTTT. Residues: CASSPTGEASTDTQYF. The rearrangement links TRBV27 to TRBJ2-3; tentatively, D is TRBD1 (7 bases). The CDR3 extends over 16 amino acids. Germline CDR1 reads MNHEY; CDR2 reads SMNVEV (reference sequence). V lost 5 bases and J lost 0, with 15 bases in between.

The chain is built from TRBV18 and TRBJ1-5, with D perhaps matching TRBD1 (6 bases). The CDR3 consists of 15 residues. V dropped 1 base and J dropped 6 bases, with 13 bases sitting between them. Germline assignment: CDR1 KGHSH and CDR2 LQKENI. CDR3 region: CASSPRAGEGQPQHF. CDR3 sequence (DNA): TGTGCCAGCTCACCACGCGCAGGGGAGGGTCAGCCCCAGCATTTT.

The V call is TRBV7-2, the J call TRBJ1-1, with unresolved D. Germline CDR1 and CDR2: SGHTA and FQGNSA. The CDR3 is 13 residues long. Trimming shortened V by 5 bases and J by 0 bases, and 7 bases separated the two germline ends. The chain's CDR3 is CASSGEVNTEAFF. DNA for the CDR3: TGTGCCAGCAGCGGGGAGGTGAACACTGAAGCTTTCTTT.

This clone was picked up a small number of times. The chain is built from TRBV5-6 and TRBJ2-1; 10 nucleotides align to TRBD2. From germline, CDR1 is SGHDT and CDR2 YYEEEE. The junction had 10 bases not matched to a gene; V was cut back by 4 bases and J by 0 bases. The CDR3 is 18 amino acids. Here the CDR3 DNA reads TGTGCCAGCAGCCGTAAAGGGACTAGCGCGAGCTCCTACAATGAGCAGTTCTTC. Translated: CASSRKGTSASSYNEQFF.

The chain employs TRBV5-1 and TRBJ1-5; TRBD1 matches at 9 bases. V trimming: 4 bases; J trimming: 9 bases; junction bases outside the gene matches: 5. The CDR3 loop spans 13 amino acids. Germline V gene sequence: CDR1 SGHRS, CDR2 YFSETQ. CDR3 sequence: CASSRDREGPQHF. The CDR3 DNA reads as TGCGCCAGCAGCAGGGACAGGGAGGGGCCCCAGCATTTT.

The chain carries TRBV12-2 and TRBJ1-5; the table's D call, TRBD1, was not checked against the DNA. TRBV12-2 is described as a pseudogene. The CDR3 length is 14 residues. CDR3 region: CASRLETGERAQHF. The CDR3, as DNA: TGTGCAAGTCGCTTAGAGACAGGGGAACGGGCCCAGCATTTT.

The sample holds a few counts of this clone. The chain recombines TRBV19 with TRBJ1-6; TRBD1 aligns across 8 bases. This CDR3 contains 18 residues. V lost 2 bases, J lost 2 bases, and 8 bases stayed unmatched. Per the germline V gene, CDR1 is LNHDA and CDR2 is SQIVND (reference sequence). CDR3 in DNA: TGTGCCAGTAGTATATCCCACAGGGGGATGACCTATAATTCACCCCTCCACTTT. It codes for CASSISHRGMTYNSPLHF.

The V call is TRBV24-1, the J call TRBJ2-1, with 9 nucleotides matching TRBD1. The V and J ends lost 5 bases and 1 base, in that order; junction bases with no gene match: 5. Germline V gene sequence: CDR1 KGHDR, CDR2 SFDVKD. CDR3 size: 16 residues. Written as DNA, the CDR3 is TGTGCCACCAGTGGCCCGGGGACAGGGTCCTACAATGAGCAGTTCTTC. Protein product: CATSGPGTGSYNEQFF.

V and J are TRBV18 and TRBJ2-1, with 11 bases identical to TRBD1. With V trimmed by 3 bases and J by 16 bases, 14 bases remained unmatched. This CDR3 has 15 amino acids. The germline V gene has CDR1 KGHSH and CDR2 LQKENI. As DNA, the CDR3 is TGTGCCAGCTCACCTGGACAGGGGGCCGGCCTAAGAAAATTCTTC. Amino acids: CASSPGQGAGLRKFF.

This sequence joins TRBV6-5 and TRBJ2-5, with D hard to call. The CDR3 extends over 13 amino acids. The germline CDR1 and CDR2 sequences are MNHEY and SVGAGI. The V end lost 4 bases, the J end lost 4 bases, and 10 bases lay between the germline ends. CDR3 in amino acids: CASSSTSRETQYF. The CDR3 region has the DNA TGTGCCAGCAGTTCGACAAGCCGAGAGACCCAGTACTTC.

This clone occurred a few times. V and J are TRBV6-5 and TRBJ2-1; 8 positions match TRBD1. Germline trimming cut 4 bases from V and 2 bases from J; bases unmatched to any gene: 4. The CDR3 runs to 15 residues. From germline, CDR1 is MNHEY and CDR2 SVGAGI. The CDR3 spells CASSSTGGAYNEQFF. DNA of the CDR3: TGTGCCAGCAGTTCAACAGGGGGTGCCTACAATGAGCAGTTCTTC.

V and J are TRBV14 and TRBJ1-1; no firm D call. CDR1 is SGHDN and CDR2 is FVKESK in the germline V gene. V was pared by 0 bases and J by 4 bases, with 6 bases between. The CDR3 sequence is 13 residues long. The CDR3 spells CASSQDLSTEAFF. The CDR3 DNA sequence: TGTGCCAGCAGCCAAGATTTATCCACTGAAGCTTTCTTT.

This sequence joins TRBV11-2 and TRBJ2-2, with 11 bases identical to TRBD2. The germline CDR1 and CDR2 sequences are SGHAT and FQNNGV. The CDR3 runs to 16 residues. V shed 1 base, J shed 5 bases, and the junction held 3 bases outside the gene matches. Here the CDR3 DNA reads TGTGCCAGCAGCTTAGGGAGGACTAGCGGGACCGGGGAGCTGTTTTTT. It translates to CASSLGRTSGTGELFF.

Here the CDR3 reads CASSTGQDHSPLHF. CDR3 in DNA: TGTGCCAGCAGTACGGGACAGGACCATTCACCCCTCCACTTT. V usage is TRBV9 and J usage is TRBJ1-6; 8 nucleotides align to TRBD1. The CDR3 runs to 14 residues. The J segment lost 8 bases and the V segment lost 5 bases, leaving 6 bases of the junction unmatched. The germline V gene has CDR1 SGDLS and CDR2 YYNGEE.

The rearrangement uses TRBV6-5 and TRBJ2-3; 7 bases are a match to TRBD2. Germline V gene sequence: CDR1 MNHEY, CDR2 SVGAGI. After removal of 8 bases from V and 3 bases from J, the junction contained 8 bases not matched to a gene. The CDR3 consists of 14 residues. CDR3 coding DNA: TGTGCCAGCGAATGGGGGGGAGAAACAGATACGCAGTATTTT. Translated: CASEWGGETDTQYF.

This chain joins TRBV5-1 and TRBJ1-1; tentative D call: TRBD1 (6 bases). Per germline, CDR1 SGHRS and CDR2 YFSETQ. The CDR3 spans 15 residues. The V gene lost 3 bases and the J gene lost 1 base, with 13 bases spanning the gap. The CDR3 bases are TGCGCCAGCAGCTCCGGGACACCTACGAACACTGAAGCTTTCTTT. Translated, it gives CASSSGTPTNTEAFF.

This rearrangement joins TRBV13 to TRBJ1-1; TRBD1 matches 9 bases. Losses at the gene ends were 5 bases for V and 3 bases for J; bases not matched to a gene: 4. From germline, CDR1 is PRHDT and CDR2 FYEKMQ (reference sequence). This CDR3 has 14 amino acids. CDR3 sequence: CASSLTGGYTEAFF. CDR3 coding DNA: TGTGCCAGCAGCCTGACAGGGGGATACACTGAAGCTTTCTTT.